This is a list of T cell receptor beta chains from one sample in a study of identical twins. TCRdb itself ran the 5' RACE reads through MiXCR, one entry per CDR3 protein. The sample carries approximately 700,000 distinct CDR3 sequences, approximately 18% recorded once. The same sample was also used in a study of T cells expressing NK-cell markers.

Sequencing used PBMCs. The receptors here all came from a young woman in good health. The CDR3 runs from the conserved cysteine through the conserved F or W. D genes are given only for firm matches. Only some rows state a clone size, as once, few, many or a class for expanded clones.

J	D	V	size	DNA	CDR3
TRBJ2-1	NA	TRBV5-5	few	TGTGCCAGCAGCTTGGCCCCAGGACCCGGATACAATGAGCAGTTCTTC	CASSLAPGPGYNEQFF
TRBJ2-1	TRBD2	TRBV11-2	NA	TGTGCCAGCAGCGTACCGGGACTAGCGGGATCAAATGAGCAGTTCTTC	CASSVPGLAGSNEQFF
TRBJ2-2	NA	TRBV29-1	NA	TGCAGCGTTGATAGCGGGAACACCGGGGAGCTGTTTTTT	CSVDSGNTGELFF
TRBJ2-1	NA	TRBV3-1	NA	TGTGCCAGCAGCCAAGACTCCCAGCGGGATGAGCAGTTCTTC	CASSQDSQRDEQFF
TRBJ2-6	NA	TRBV12-3/TRBV12-4	NA	TGTGCCAGCAGTTTCACGGGGCATGGGGCCAACGTCCTGACTTTC	CASSFTGHGANVLTF
TRBJ2-4	TRBD2	TRBV7-6	few	TGTGCCAGCAGCTTAGGGGAGGGTAAAAACATTCAGTACTTC	CASSLGEGKNIQYF
TRBJ2-1	TRBD2	TRBV6-2/TRBV6-3	few	TGTGCCAGCAGTTACTGGACTAGTCAGTATGAGCAGTTCTTC	CASSYWTSQYEQFF
TRBJ2-3	NA	TRBV10-3	NA	TGTGCCATCTCGCAGGGCACAGATACGCAGTATTTT	CAISQGTDTQYF
TRBJ2-5	TRBD2	TRBV10-3	NA	TGTGCCATCAGTGAGTTGGAGCGGGAGGCCTCCCTGGGGGCCCAGTACTTC	CAISELEREASLGAQYF
TRBJ2-7	TRBD2	TRBV29-1	NA	TGCAGCGTTAGTGGGAATTTCGGAGCGGGGCTGACGGGTTACGAGCAGTACTTC	CSVSGNFGAGLTGYEQYF
TRBJ2-1	NA	TRBV5-6	NA	TGTGCCAGCAGCCAAGGGGCCGTCAATGAGCAGTTCTTC	CASSQGAVNEQFF
TRBJ2-3	NA	TRBV20-1	few	TGCAGTGCTCAGATCGGACTCGCGGGTACGCAGTATTTT	CSAQIGLAGTQYF
TRBJ2-5	NA	TRBV15	few	TGTGCCACCAGCAGAGATAGGTACAACCAAGAGACCCAGTACTTC	CATSRDRYNQETQYF
TRBJ2-5	NA	TRBV20-1	few	TGCAGTGCTGAGATCCAAGAGACCCAGTACTTC	CSAEIQETQYF
TRBJ2-1	NA	TRBV20-1	NA	TGCAGTGCTAGTAGGGGATACAATGAGCAGTTCTTC	CSASRGYNEQFF
TRBJ2-7	NA	TRBV6-1	few	TGTGCCAGCAGTCCCCTAGGAAGGGGCCTCGGGGAGCAGTACTTC	CASSPLGRGLGEQYF
TRBJ2-7	NA	TRBV5-6	few	TGTGCCAGCAGCCTTACCCCTGCGGGGTACGAGCAGTACTTC	CASSLTPAGYEQYF
TRBJ2-3	NA	TRBV12-3/TRBV12-4	NA	TGTGCCAGCACCCCCGACTTGGCGGCTGGTCCGCAGTATTTT	CASTPDLAAGPQYF
TRBJ2-7	TRBD1	TRBV5-1	many	TGCGCCAGCAGCCTGACAGGGGAAGCCTACGAGCAGTACTTC	CASSLTGEAYEQYF
TRBJ2-2	NA	TRBV10-3	many	TGTGCCATTGGACCGAACACCGGGGAGCTGTTTTTT	CAIGPNTGELFF
TRBJ2-1	NA	TRBV6-2/TRBV6-3	few	TGTGCCAGCACCTACACCAGGTCCTCCCACAATGAGCAGTTCTTC	CASTYTRSSHNEQFF
TRBJ1-5	NA	TRBV2	few	TGTGCCAGCAGTGAATGGATATTCCAGCCCCAGCATTTT	CASSEWIFQPQHF
TRBJ2-1	NA	TRBV4-3	many	TGCGCCAGCAGCCGGGGCACTAGCCACTACAATGAGCAGTTCTTC	CASSRGTSHYNEQFF
TRBJ1-5	NA	TRBV6-1	few	TGTGCCAGCAGTGTCTTTGCACTTCAGCCCCAGCATTTT	CASSVFALQPQHF
TRBJ1-5	NA	TRBV20-1	NA	TGCAGTGCTAGACCTAACGATATCCAGCCCCAGCATTTT	CSARPNDIQPQHF
TRBJ1-4	NA	TRBV5-5	few	TGTGCCAGCAGCTCCATAACAGGGAATGAAAAACTGTTTTTT	CASSSITGNEKLFF
TRBJ2-7	NA	TRBV29-1	few	TGCAGCGTCAAGGAGTTCTCCTACGAGCAGTACTTC	CSVKEFSYEQYF
TRBJ1-2	NA	TRBV20-1	NA	TGCAGTGCTGGAACAGGTTCCCGTAGGCGGGGTGGCTACACCTTC	CSAGTGSRRRGGYTF
TRBJ2-5	TRBD2	TRBV10-3	few	TGTGCCATCAAGCGGGAAGAACAAGAGACCCAGTACTTC	CAIKREEQETQYF
TRBJ2-7	NA	TRBV18	NA	TGTGCCAGCTCACCAGGTGCCGGACCCCTTGACGAGCAGTACTTC	CASSPGAGPLDEQYF
TRBJ1-1	NA	TRBV5-1	NA	TGCGCCAGCAGCCCGTCCAATCTTGAGGACACTGAAGCTTTCTTT	CASSPSNLEDTEAFF
TRBJ2-7	TRBD2	TRBV5-1	few	TGCGCCAGCAGCTTGGCCCCAGCGGGGCCCTACGAGCAGTACTTC	CASSLAPAGPYEQYF
TRBJ1-1	TRBD1	TRBV5-1	few	TGCGCCAGCAACCCTTTCACAGGGGACACTGAAGCTTTCTTT	CASNPFTGDTEAFF
TRBJ2-3	TRBD2	TRBV5-1	NA	TGCGCCAGCAGCTTGGGACTAGCAGTAACAGATACGCAGTATTTT	CASSLGLAVTDTQYF
TRBJ2-1	NA	TRBV29-1	NA	TGCAGCGAGGGGGTGTTTAATGAGCAGTTCTTC	CSEGVFNEQFF
TRBJ1-1	NA	TRBV6-1	NA	TGTGCCAGCAGTAAGGTGGGAGTTAACACTGAAGCTTTCTTT	CASSKVGVNTEAFF
TRBJ2-3	NA	TRBV20-1	NA	TGCAGTGCCTTGGACGGTGTCACAGATACGCAGTATTTT	CSALDGVTDTQYF
TRBJ2-7	NA	TRBV7-9	many	TGTGCCAGCAGCTTAACAGCCTCCTACGAGCAGTACTTC	CASSLTASYEQYF
TRBJ2-3	TRBD2	TRBV29-1	few	TGCAGCGTTGAAAGGTCAAGCGGGGGCACAGATACGCAGTATTTT	CSVERSSGGTDTQYF
TRBJ1-1	NA	TRBV6-2/TRBV6-3	NA	TGTGCCAGCAGTTATGGCGATCCAGACGTGAACACTGAAGCTTTCTTT	CASSYGDPDVNTEAFF
TRBJ1-1	NA	TRBV20-1	few	TGCAGTGCTAATACCCCAATGTTTAACACTGAAGCTTTCTTT	CSANTPMFNTEAFF
TRBJ1-4	NA	TRBV5-1	few	TGCGCCAGCAGCGGGGGGATTGGCGAAAAACTGTTTTTT	CASSGGIGEKLFF
TRBJ2-7	TRBD1	TRBV12-3/TRBV12-4	NA	TGTGCCAGCAGCCTCCGGGACAGGGTGGGCGAGCAGTACTTC	CASSLRDRVGEQYF
TRBJ2-1	NA	TRBV7-2	once	TGTGCCAGCAGCTCCGTCGGGAGAGGGGGCTATGAGCAGTTCTTC	CASSSVGRGGYEQFF
TRBJ1-2	NA	TRBV30	many	TGTGCCTGGAGTGTTGCTGGGGATGGCTACACCTTC	CAWSVAGDGYTF
TRBJ1-1	NA	TRBV5-6	NA	TGTGCCAGCAGCTTCGACAGCGAAAGTGGAACTGAAGCTTTCTTT	CASSFDSESGTEAFF
TRBJ2-1	TRBD1	TRBV5-6	few	TGTGCCAGCAGCGTCGACAGGGGGCTATGGTCAAATGAGCAGTTCTTC	CASSVDRGLWSNEQFF
TRBJ2-7	NA	TRBV6-6	few	TGTGCCAGCAGTTACCCAGGGAACGAGCAGTACTTC	CASSYPGNEQYF
TRBJ2-7	TRBD2	TRBV7-9	few	TGTGCCAGCAGCCGAGCTTTAGCGGGAGATCGCTACGAGCAGTACTTC	CASSRALAGDRYEQYF
TRBJ2-7	NA	TRBV6-5	few	TGTGCCAGCCTAGGGGCAGGTCGCGAGCAGTACTTC	CASLGAGREQYF
TRBJ1-1	NA	TRBV2	NA	TGTGCCAGCAGTGACGACGGCTACACTGAAGCTTTCTTT	CASSDDGYTEAFF
TRBJ2-1	NA	TRBV7-9	NA	TGTGCCAGCAACCAAAATTGGGGGGGCCTCTCCGGTGAGCAGTTCTTC	CASNQNWGGLSGEQFF
TRBJ1-1	NA	TRBV5-1	many	TGCGCCAGCAGCTTCGCGGGGACTGAAGCTTTCTTT	CASSFAGTEAFF
TRBJ2-5	TRBD2	TRBV12-3/TRBV12-4	NA	TGTGCCAGCAGTACAAAGCGGGGGCAAGAGACCCAGTACTTC	CASSTKRGQETQYF
TRBJ2-1	NA	TRBV4-2	few	TGTGCCAGCAGCGGACAGCGGGGCTACAATGAGCAGTTCTTC	CASSGQRGYNEQFF